Following are 12 T cell receptor beta chains from one sample sequenced in a study of T cells in localized non-small cell lung cancer. The repertoire was sequenced with immunoSEQ multiplex PCR; TCRdb's copy has only in-frame clones and lacks some. Of 900 to 1,500 clones in the sample, roughly 22% are singletons; the top ten hold under 25%. Specimen: normal lung tissue next to the tumor, collected before any cancer treatment. The receptor source for this set is a man aged 40 to 70 with stage III squamous cell lung carcinoma.

V and J are TRBV14 and TRBJ2-3, with 9 bases fitting TRBD2. Germline V CDR1 and CDR2: SGHDN, FVKESK. After removal of 2 bases from V and 2 bases from J, the junction contained 2 bases not matched to a gene. The CDR3 has 15 residues. In DNA, the CDR3 is TGTGCCAGCAGCCAACTAGCGGGGTACACAGATACGCAGTATTTT. Protein sequence: CASSQLAGYTDTQYF.

The gene calls are TRBV11-3 and TRBJ2-1, with a tentative D call TRBD2 (5 bases). The CDR3 contains 16 residues. V dropped 5 bases and J dropped 3 bases, with 17 bases sitting between them. Germline V lookup: CDR1 SGHNT, CDR2 YENEEA. CDR3 loop: CASSPRRREIYNEQFF. CDR3 nucleotides: TGTGCCAGCAGCCCCCGGAGGCGCGAAATCTACAATGAGCAGTTCTTC.

This chain links TRBV28 with TRBJ1-2; D remains unclear. The germline V and J ends were trimmed by 7 bases and 0 bases, with 9 bases remaining between them. Germline CDR1 MDHEN, CDR2 SYDVKM. The CDR3 is 13 residues long. CDR3 nucleotide sequence: TGTGCCAGCACAGTGACGGCTAACTATGGCTACACCTTC. The encoded protein is CASTVTANYGYTF.

This clone counts as large. The V call is TRBV6-8, the J call TRBJ2-7; 9 bases map to TRBD2. Germline V gives CDR1 MNHGY, CDR2 SAAAGT. Germline trimming cut 2 bases from V and 0 bases from J; bases unmatched to any gene: 5. The CDR3 runs to 16 residues. The CDR3 sequence is CASSYTASGASYEQYF. The CDR3 nucleotides are TGTGCCAGCAGTTACACCGCTAGCGGGGCCTCCTACGAGCAGTACTTC.

V usage is TRBV25-1 and J usage is TRBJ2-1; D may be TRBD1 (6 bases). Germline assignment: CDR1 MGHDK and CDR2 SYGVNS. This CDR3 region has 16 residues. V shed 2 bases and J shed 0 bases, with 11 bases lying between them. The CDR3, as DNA: TGTGCCAGCAGTGAAAGGGACAAGAGCTCCTACAATGAGCAGTTCTTC. It codes for CASSERDKSSYNEQFF.

This chain connects TRBV29-1 to TRBJ2-7, with 12 bases that match TRBD1. The V segment lost 5 bases and the J segment 11 bases; nucleotides outside the gene matches: 10. The length of the CDR3 is 13 residues. CDR1 is SQVTM and CDR2 is ANQGSEA in the germline V gene. The CDR3 reads CSVTGTGGVGEYF. CDR3 coding DNA: TGCAGCGTTACCGGGACAGGGGGCGTGGGGGAGTACTTC.

This chain links TRBV5-1 with TRBJ1-4; D is unresolved. Germline V gives CDR1 SGHRS, CDR2 YFSETQ. V lost 0 bases and J 13 bases, leaving 16 bases between the germline ends. The CDR3 runs 14 residues. In DNA form, the CDR3 reads TGCGCCAGCAGCTTGGTCGAGAAGAGTCACGGACTGTTTTTT. Protein product: CASSLVEKSHGLFF.

This clone was seen a few times. The V gene is TRBV5-1, the J gene TRBJ2-5, with 7 bases aligning to TRBD1. V shed 4 bases, J shed 1 base, and the junction held 16 bases outside the gene matches. The CDR3 contains 18 residues. Germline loops: CDR1 SGHRS, CDR2 YFSETQ. CDR3 protein: CASSLRGPSKGIQETQYF. As DNA, the CDR3 is TGCGCCAGCAGCCTAAGGGGGCCCTCGAAGGGGATCCAAGAGACCCAGTACTTC.

The sample holds a few counts of this clone. This chain connects TRBV6-8 to TRBJ1-1; 7 positions agree with TRBD1. Trimming removed 10 bases from V and 10 bases from J; junction bases left unmatched: 15. Per the germline V gene, CDR1 is MNHGY and CDR2 is SAAAGT. There are 13 residues in the CDR3. CDR3 DNA: TGTGCCACCAAGGGGGCGAAAGAGAAAATAGCTTTCTTT. Translation gives CATKGAKEKIAFF.

The chain combines TRBV11-3 with TRBJ1-1; TRBD1 agrees at 8 bases. The germline CDR1 and CDR2 sequences are SGHNT and YENEEA. Trimming removed 5 bases from V and 6 bases from J; junction bases left unmatched: 8. The CDR3 covers 14 residues. This CDR3 reads CASSLQGAWAEAFF. In nucleotides, the CDR3 is TGTGCCAGCAGCCTGCAGGGGGCTTGGGCTGAAGCTTTCTTT.

This chain uses TRBV14 with TRBJ1-1, with D tentatively TRBD1 (6 bases). The CDR3 has 16 amino acids. V lost 4 bases to trimming and J lost 2 bases, with 17 bases between them. Germline-derived CDR1 and CDR2 are SGHDN and FVKESK. The CDR3 region has the DNA TGTGCCAGCAGCCCCCTTAACCACAGGGTAAACACTGAAGCTTTCTTT. It specifies CASSPLNHRVNTEAFF.

V and J are TRBV5-1 and TRBJ2-3, with 11 bases matching TRBD2. The V gene end was trimmed by 3 bases and the J gene end by 0 bases; junction bases not matched to a gene: 3. Germline CDR1 SGHRS, CDR2 YFSETQ. The CDR3 loop spans 16 amino acids. The CDR3 DNA is TGCGCCAGCAGCTCGGGGACTAGCGGAAGCACAGATACGCAGTATTTT. Encoded protein: CASSSGTSGSTDTQYF.